This section outlines one T cell receptor beta chain sequence together with its context. This sample stems from a study of blood T cell repertoires in COVID-19. Study summary: The study drew acute and convalescent COVID-19 samples from the United States, Italy and Spain. T cells, B-cell-depleted T cells, or PBMCs provided the cDNA or gDNA that served as material.

As originally analysed: The assay estimated nucleated cells by amplifying reference gene primers. The method was immunoSEQ multiplex PCR; TCRdb's version includes in-frame clones alone and lacks a portion of them. V, J and clone size were drawn from that table, and D and trimming were deduced from the DNA. The sample has some 21,000 clones, 86% seen once; the top ten hold roughly 12%. Trimming took 11 bases from V and 7 from J; bases not matched to a gene: 3. The CDR3 consists of 13 residues. Germline CDR1 reads KGHDR; CDR2 reads SFDVKD. V is TRBV24-1 and J is TRBJ2-1; the match to TRBD2 covers 14 bases. This sequence was found in a woman of 80 years or more with active or convalescent COVID-19. The sequenced sample was peripheral blood. The CDR3 spells CAIGLAGGNEQFF. In DNA, the CDR3 is TGTGCCATCGGACTAGCGGGAGGAAATGAGCAGTTCTTC.